This entry lists 10 T cell receptor beta chains sequenced from one sample in a study of post-analysis software for immune sequencing data. General study points: In patients, five TRBV segments were more frequent than in controls, with TRBV5-6, TRBV5-1 and TRBV20-1 among them.

These receptors have no known antigen. Included in the TCR beta cDNA libraries were unique molecular identifiers. In TCRdb, the PCR reads were re-called with MiXCR into one record per CDR3 protein. The sample carries hundreds of thousands of distinct CDR3 sequences, less than 45% recorded once. Specimen: blood. The receptor set was obtained from a girl under 18 with multiple sclerosis.

The chain's CDR3 is CASSFHRRAYLQETQYF. Written as DNA, the CDR3 is TGCGCCAGCAGCTTCCATCGCAGGGCCTACCTTCAAGAGACCCAGTACTTC. V and J are TRBV5-1 and TRBJ2-5; a possible D gene is TRBD1 (5 bases). The CDR3 is 17 residues long. The germline gives CDR1 SGHRS, CDR2 YFSETQ. Trimming left V 2 bases short and J 2 bases short, with 19 bases between.

This clonotype was observed a handful of times. J is TRBJ2-5 and V is TRBV5-1; 14 bases are shared with TRBD2. V was clipped by 0 bases and J by 2 bases; unmatched bases: 3. The CDR3 runs 17 residues. The germline gives CDR1 SGHRS, CDR2 YFSETQ. CDR3 coding DNA: TGCGCCAGCAGCTTGGGGGGACTAGCGGGAGTTCAAGAGACCCAGTACTTC. This encodes CASSLGGLAGVQETQYF.

This clonotype turned up a few times. The genes are TRBV5-1 and TRBJ2-4; weak D call: TRBD1 (6 bases). V was trimmed by 4 bases and J by 2 bases, leaving 19 bases between them. Germline V lookup: CDR1 SGHRS, CDR2 YFSETQ. The CDR3 runs to 17 residues. The CDR3 bases are TGCGCCAGCAGCCCGCAAGGACAGAAGCTAACCAAAAACATTCAGTACTTC. Its protein product is CASSPQGQKLTKNIQYF.

The rearrangement joins TRBV5-6 to TRBJ2-5, with D unclear. The germline V gene encodes CDR1 SGHDT and CDR2 YYEEEE. Trimming removed 2 bases at V and 2 bases at J, with 13 bases between. The CDR3 consists of 15 residues. The DNA for the CDR3 is TGTGCCAGCAGCTTTGGATCCCAGACACAAGAGACCCAGTACTTC. The encoded protein is CASSFGSQTQETQYF. Combining the CDR3 with reference TRBV5-6 and TRBJ2-5 gives the whole variable domain DAGVTQSPTHLIKTRGQQVTLRCSPKSGHDTVSWYQQALGQGPQFIFQYYEEEERQRGNFPDRFSGHQFPNYSSELNVNALLLGDSALYLCASSFGSQTQETQYFGPGTRLLVL.

The table lists this clonotype with a few counts. The chain carries TRBV7-9 and TRBJ1-4; unclear D gene. V was pared by 3 bases and J by 4 bases, with 3 bases between. Germline V CDR1 and CDR2: SEHNR, FQNEAQ (reference sequence). This CDR3 is 12 amino acids long. CDR3 in amino acids: CASSFRNEKLFF. CDR3 bases: TGTGCCAGCAGCTTCCGTAATGAAAAACTGTTTTTT.

This clonotype was detected many times. The V call is TRBV7-3, the J call TRBJ2-3; 13 bases fit TRBD2. CDR1 SGHTA and CDR2 FQGTGA come from the germline V gene. The CDR3 has 15 amino acids. With 5 bases clipped from V and 4 bases from J, the junction kept 3 bases outside the gene matches. The CDR3 nucleotides read TGTGCCAGCAGCCGGACTAGCGGGAGTGCAGATACGCAGTATTTT. Translating it yields CASSRTSGSADTQYF.

This clonotype showed up just a few times. The rearrangement uses TRBV7-2 and TRBJ1-2, with 12 positions matching TRBD1. Germline loops: CDR1 SGHTA, CDR2 FQGNSA. The CDR3 has 13 residues. With 7 bases clipped from V and 13 bases from J, the junction kept 10 bases outside the gene matches. CDR3 nucleotides: TGTGCCAGCAACAAAGGGGGACAGGGGGCCTTCACCTTC. Its translation is CASNKGGQGAFTF. Based on the CDR3 plus reference TRBV7-2 and TRBJ1-2, the full variable domain is GAGVSQSPSNKVTEKGKDVELRCDPISGHTALYWYRQSLGQGLEFLIYFQGNSAPDKSGLPSDRFSAERTGGSVSTLTIQRTQQEDSAVYLCASNKGGQGAFTFGSGTRLTVV.

This chain connects TRBV7-9 to TRBJ1-2; possible D gene TRBD1, 6 bases. The CDR3 length is 14 residues. Germline V CDR1 and CDR2: SEHNR, FQNEAQ (reference sequence). The V and J ends lost 1 base and 4 bases respectively, with 10 bases between them. CDR3 sequence reads: CASSLGQASYGYTF. The CDR3 bases are TGTGCCAGCAGCTTAGGACAGGCATCCTATGGCTACACCTTC.

V usage is TRBV5-1 and J usage is TRBJ2-3; D remains ambiguous. The germline CDR1 and CDR2 sequences are SGHRS and YFSETQ. The CDR3 has 14 amino acids. The V end lost 5 bases, the J end lost 0 bases, and 10 bases lay between the germline ends. This CDR3 reads CASSRLISTDTQYF. DNA for the CDR3: TGCGCCAGCAGTCGATTGATCAGCACAGATACGCAGTATTTT.

J is TRBJ2-7 and V is TRBV27, with D maybe TRBD1 (5 bases). Germline V gene lookup returns CDR1 MNHEY and CDR2 SMNVEV (reference sequence). The CDR3 runs to 13 residues. V gave up 3 bases and J gave up 5 bases, with 11 bases separating them. The CDR3 here is CASSFGRVDEQYF. The CDR3 region has the DNA TGTGCCAGCAGTTTCGGCAGGGTCGACGAGCAGTACTTC.